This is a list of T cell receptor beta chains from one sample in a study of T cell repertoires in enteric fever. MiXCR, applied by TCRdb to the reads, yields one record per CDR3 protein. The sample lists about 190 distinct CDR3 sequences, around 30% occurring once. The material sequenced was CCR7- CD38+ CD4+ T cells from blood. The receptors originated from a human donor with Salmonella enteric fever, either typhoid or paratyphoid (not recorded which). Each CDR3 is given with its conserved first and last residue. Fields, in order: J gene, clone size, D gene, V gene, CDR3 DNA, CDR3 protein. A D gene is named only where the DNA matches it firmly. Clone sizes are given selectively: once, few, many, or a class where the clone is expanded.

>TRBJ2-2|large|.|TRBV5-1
TGCGCCAGCAGCTTGTTGAGCGCCGGGGAGCTGTTTTTT
CASSLLSAGELFF
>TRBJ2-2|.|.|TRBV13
TGTGCCAGCAGCCGAACAGAGGGGCCCGGGGAGCTGTTTTTT
CASSRTEGPGELFF
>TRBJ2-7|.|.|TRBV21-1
TGTGCCAGCAGCTTGGCGGGACAGCTTCAGTACGAGCAGTACTTC
CASSLAGQLQYEQYF
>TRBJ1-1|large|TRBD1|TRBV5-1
TGCGCCAGCAGCTTACAGGGGCCGCCGAACACTGAAGCTTTCTTT
CASSLQGPPNTEAFF
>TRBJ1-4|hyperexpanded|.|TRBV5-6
TGTGCCAGCAACTATCAGGACTCCGAAAAACTGTTTTTT
CASNYQDSEKLFF
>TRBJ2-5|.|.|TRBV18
TGTGCCAGCTCACCAGGGTACCCGGAGACCCAGTACTTC
CASSPGYPETQYF
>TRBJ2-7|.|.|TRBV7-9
TGTGCCAGCAGCGGACCCAGGGGGGAAGAGCAGTACTTC
CASSGPRGEEQYF
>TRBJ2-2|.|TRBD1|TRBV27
TGTGCCAGCAGTACACGGACAGGGAAAGACACCGGGGAGCTGTTTTTT
CASSTRTGKDTGELFF
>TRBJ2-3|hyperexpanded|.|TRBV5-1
TGCGCCAGCGGCACGGGCCTTAGCACAGATACGCAGTATTTT
CASGTGLSTDTQYF
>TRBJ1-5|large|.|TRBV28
TGTGCCAGCAGTTTCTCGAGCAATCAGCCCCAGCATTTT
CASSFSSNQPQHF
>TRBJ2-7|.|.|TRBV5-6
TGTGCCAGCAGCCTGAGGGCCTACGAGCAGTACTTC
CASSLRAYEQYF
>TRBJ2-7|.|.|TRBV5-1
TGCGCCAGCAGCGGTAGGAATGTCTACGAGCAGTACTTC
CASSGRNVYEQYF
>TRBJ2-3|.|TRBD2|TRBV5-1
TGCGCCAGCAGCGCTGGGACTAGCGGCACAGATACGCAGTATTTT
CASSAGTSGTDTQYF
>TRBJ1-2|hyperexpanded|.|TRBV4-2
TGTGCCAGCAGCCAAGGTGTCGGGGCCGTATCGACTAACTATGGCTACACCTTC
CASSQGVGAVSTNYGYTF
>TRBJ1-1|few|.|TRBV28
TGTGCCAGTTCAGTATCACAGAACACTGAAGCTTTCTTT
CASSVSQNTEAFF
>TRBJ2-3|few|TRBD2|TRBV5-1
TGCGCCAGCAGCTTGGGAGCGGGGGTTGTGCAGGGTACGCAGTATTTT
CASSLGAGVVQGTQYF
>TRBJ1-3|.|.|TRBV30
TGTGCCTGGACCCGGGACGGTGGCTCTGGAGACACCATATATTTT
CAWTRDGGSGDTIYF
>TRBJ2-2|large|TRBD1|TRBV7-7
TGTGCCAGCAGCCAGGACAGGGACACCGGGGAGCTGTTTTTT
CASSQDRDTGELFF
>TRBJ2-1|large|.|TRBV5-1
TGCGCCAGCAGCTTGGAAGGGAATGAGCAGTTCTTC
CASSLEGNEQFF
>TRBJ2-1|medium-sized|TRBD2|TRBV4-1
TGCGCCAGCAGCCTAACCGGGACTACAAACAATGAGCAGTTCTTC
CASSLTGTTNNEQFF
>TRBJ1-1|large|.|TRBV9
TGTGCCAGCAGCGTAGCGTGGGGGAACACTGAAGCTTTCTTT
CASSVAWGNTEAFF
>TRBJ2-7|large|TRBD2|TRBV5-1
TGCGCCAGCAGCTTGGCCGCGGGAGTCTCCTACGAGCAGTACTTC
CASSLAAGVSYEQYF
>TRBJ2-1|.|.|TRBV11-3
TGTGCCAGCAGTTTAGACCCAGAAGGGGCATACAATGAGCAGTTCTTC
CASSLDPEGAYNEQFF
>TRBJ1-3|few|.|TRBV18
TGTGCCAGCTCACCGGGCGGAAACACCATATATTTT
CASSPGGNTIYF
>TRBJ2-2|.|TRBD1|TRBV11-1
TGTGCCAGCAGCTCGGGACAGAGGAAAGGAAACACCGGGGAGCTGTTTTTT
CASSSGQRKGNTGELFF
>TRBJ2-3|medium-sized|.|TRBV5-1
TGCGCCAGCAGCTACGGACAGACCACAGATACGCAGTATTTT
CASSYGQTTDTQYF
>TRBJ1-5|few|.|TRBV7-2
TGTGCCAGCAGCTTAGGACAGGTCGGCAATCAGCCCCAGCATTTT
CASSLGQVGNQPQHF
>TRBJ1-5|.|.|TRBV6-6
TGTGCCAGCAGTCCCTCGGACAGCAATCAGCCCCAGCATTTT
CASSPSDSNQPQHF
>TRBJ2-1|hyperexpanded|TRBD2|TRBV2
TGTGCCAGCACCCTCGCGACTAGCGCGTTAAATGAGCAGTTCTTC
CASTLATSALNEQFF
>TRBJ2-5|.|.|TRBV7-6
TGTGCCAGCAGCCGAGACCAGAGGGAGACCCAGTACTTC
CASSRDQRETQYF
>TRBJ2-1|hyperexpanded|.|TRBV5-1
TGCGCCAGCGGGGAGAACTTATACAATGAGCAGTTCTTC
CASGENLYNEQFF
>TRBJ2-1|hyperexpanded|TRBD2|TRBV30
TGTGCCTGGAGTAAGCCGGGACTAGCGGGTAATGAGCAGTTCTTC
CAWSKPGLAGNEQFF
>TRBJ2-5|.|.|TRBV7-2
TGTGCCAGCAGCTTCGGGACGCAGGGGTTCGTGGAGACCCAGTACTTC
CASSFGTQGFVETQYF
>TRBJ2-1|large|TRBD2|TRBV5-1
TGCGCCAGCAGCTCTGGACTAGCGGGTTCCTCCTACAATGAGCAGTTCTTC
CASSSGLAGSSYNEQFF
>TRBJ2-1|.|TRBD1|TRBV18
TGTGCCAGCTCACCCTCGGGACAGTCGACCTACAATGAGCAGTTCTTC
CASSPSGQSTYNEQFF